The clone carrying this T cell receptor (beta chain) was counted ten times or more. Its antigen remains unidentified. The sample belongs to a study of T cells in Graves' hyperthyroidism and ophthalmopathy. RNA transcripts served as the template for amplifying TCR beta CDR3 regions. The primer set for the first-round RT-PCR of the TCR CDR3 was HTBI. A single record per CDR3 protein comes from TCRdb applying MiXCR to the multiplex PCR reads. The sample lists 490,000 or so distinct CDR3 sequences; 40% to 55% were seen once. Trimming pared 5 bases from V and 7 bases from J, leaving 9 bases between. Germline V lookup: CDR1 SGHNT, CDR2 YYREEE (reference sequence). This CDR3 region has 11 residues. Clinical symptoms, serum thyroxine and TRAb, thyroid ultrasound and orbital computed tomography were used for the diagnoses. Study-level points and caveats: Ophthalmopathy and stable hyperthyroidism were told apart by a 13 V-J model.

The chain joins TRBV5-4 to TRBJ1-2; D unclear. The TCR was taken from an adult woman with Graves' disease, either hyperthyroidism or ophthalmopathy (not recorded which). Sequencing used peripheral blood or thyroid tissue (not recorded which). The CDR3 DNA reads as TGTGCCAGCAGTTACAGCTCTGGCTACACCTTC. Its translation is CASSYSSGYTF. The variable domain in full, completed from reference TRBV5-4 and TRBJ1-2, reads ETGVTQSPTHLIKTRGQQVTLRCSSQSGHNTVSWYQQALGQGPQFIFQYYREEENGRGNFPPRFSGLQFPNYSSELNVNALELDDSALYLCASSYSSGYTFGSGTRLTVV.